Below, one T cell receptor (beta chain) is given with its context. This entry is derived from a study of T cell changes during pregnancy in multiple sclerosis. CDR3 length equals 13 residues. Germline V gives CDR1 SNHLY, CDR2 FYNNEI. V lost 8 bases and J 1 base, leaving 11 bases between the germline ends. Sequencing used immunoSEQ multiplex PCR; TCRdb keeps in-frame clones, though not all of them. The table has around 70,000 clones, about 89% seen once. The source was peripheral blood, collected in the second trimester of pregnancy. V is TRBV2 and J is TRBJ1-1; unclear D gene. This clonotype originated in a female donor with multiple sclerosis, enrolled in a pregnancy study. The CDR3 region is CASLFGQNTEAFF. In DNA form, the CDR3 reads TGTGCCAGCTTGTTTGGGCAGAACACTGAAGCTTTCTTT.